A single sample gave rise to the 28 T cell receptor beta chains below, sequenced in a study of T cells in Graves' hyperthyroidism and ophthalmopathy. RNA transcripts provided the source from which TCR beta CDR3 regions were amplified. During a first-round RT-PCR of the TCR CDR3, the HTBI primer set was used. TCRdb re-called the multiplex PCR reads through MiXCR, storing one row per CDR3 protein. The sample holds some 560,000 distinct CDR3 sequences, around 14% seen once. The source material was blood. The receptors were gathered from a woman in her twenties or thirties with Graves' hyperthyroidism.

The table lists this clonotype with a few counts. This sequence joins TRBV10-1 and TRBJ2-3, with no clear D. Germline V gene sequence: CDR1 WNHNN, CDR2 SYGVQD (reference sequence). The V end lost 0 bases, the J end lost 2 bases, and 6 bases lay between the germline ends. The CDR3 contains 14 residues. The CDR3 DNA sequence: TGCGCCAGCAGTGAGTCTAGTCTCACAGATACGCAGTATTTT. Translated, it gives CASSESSLTDTQYF.

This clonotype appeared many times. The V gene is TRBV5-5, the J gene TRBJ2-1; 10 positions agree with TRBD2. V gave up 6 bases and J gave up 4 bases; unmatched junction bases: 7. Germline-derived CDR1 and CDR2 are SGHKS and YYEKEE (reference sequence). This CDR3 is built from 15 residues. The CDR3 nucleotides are TGTGCCAGCACCCTTGGGACTAGCGAGTACAATGAGCAGTTCTTC. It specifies CASTLGTSEYNEQFF. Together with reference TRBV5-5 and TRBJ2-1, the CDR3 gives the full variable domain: DAGVTQSPTHLIKTRGQQVTLRCSPISGHKSVSWYQQVLGQGPQFIFQYYEKEERGRGNFPDRFSARQFPNYSSELNVNALLLGDSALYLCASTLGTSEYNEQFFGPGTRLTVL.

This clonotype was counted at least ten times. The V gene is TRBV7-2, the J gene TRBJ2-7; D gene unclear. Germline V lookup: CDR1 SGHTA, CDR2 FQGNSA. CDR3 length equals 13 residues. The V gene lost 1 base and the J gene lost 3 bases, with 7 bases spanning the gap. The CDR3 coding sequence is TGTGCCAGCAGCTTAGTAACAGACTACGAGCAGTACTTC. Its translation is CASSLVTDYEQYF. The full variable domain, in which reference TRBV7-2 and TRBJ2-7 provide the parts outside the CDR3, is GAGVSQSPSNKVTEKGKDVELRCDPISGHTALYWYRQSLGQGLEFLIYFQGNSAPDKSGLPSDRFSAERTGGSVSTLTIQRTQQEDSAVYLCASSLVTDYEQYFGPGTRLTVT.

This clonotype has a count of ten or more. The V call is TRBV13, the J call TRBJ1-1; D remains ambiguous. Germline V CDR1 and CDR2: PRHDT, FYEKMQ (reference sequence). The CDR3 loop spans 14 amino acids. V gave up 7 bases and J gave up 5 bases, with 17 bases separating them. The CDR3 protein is CASILAGEDTEAFF. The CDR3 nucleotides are TGTGCCAGCATCCTTGCTGGGGAGGATACTGAAGCTTTCTTT.

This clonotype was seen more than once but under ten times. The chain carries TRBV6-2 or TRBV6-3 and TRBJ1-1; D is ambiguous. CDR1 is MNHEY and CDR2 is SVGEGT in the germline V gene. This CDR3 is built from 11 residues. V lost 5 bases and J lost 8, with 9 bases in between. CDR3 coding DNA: TGTGCCAGCAGTCACCTAGGGGAAGCTTTCTTT. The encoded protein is CASSHLGEAFF.

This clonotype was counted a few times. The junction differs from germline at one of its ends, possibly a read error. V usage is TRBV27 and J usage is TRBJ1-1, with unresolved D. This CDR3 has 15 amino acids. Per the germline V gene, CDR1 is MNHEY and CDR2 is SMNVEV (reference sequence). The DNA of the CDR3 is TGTGCCGGCAGTTTCCTTGGAGACCAATCCGAGGAAGCTTTCTTT. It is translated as CAGSFLGDQSEEAFF.

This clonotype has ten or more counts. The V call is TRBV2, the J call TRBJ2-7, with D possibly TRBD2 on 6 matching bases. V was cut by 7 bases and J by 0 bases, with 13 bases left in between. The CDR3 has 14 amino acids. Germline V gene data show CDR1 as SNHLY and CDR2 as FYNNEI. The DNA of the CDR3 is TGTGCCAGCACCCAGGCGGGATCCTCCTACGAGCAGTACTTC. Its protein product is CASTQAGSSYEQYF.

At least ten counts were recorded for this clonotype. CDR3 sequence (DNA): TGTGCCAGCTCACCAGGGGCAGGGGGCGAGCAGTACTTC. Translated: CASSPGAGGEQYF. The chain recombines TRBV18 with TRBJ2-7, with 7 bases identical to TRBD1. CDR3 length: 13 amino acids. The germline gives CDR1 KGHSH, CDR2 LQKENI. Losses at the gene ends were 2 bases for V and 6 bases for J; bases not matched to a gene: 4.

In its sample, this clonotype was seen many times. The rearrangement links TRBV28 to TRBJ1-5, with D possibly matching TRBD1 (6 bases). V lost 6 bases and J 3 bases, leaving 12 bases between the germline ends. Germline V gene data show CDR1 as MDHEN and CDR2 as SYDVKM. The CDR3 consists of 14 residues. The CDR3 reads CASRSAGANQPQHF. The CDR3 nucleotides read TGTGCCAGCAGGTCGGCAGGGGCCAATCAGCCCCAGCATTTT.

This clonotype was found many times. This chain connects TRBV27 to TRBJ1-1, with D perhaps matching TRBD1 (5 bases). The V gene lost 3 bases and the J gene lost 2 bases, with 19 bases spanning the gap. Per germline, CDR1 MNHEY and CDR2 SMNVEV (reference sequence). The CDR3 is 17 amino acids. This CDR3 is CASSFSRAEGYNTEAFF. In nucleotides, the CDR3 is TGTGCCAGCAGTTTCAGCCGGGCCGAGGGGTACAACACTGAAGCTTTCTTT.

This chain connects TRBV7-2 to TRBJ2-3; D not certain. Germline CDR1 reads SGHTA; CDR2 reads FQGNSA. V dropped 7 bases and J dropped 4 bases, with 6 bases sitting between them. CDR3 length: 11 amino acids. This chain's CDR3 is CASTVADTQYF. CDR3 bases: TGTGCCAGCACCGTAGCAGATACGCAGTATTTT.

For the CDR3, the DNA is TGTGCCAGCAGCCCGGACAGGGTAGGGGGCTACACCTTC. This codes for CASSPDRVGGYTF. J is TRBJ1-2 and V is TRBV12-3 or TRBV12-4; TRBD1 aligns across 8 bases. The V and J ends lost 6 bases and 8 bases, in that order; junction bases with no gene match: 8. This CDR3 has 13 residues.

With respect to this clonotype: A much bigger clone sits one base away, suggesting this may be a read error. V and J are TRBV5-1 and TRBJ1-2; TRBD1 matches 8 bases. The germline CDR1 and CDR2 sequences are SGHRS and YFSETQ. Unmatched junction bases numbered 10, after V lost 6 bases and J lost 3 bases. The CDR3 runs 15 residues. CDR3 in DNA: TGCGCCAGCAACGTGTCCCAACAGGGGGACTATGGCTACACCTTC. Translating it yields CASNVSQQGDYGYTF.

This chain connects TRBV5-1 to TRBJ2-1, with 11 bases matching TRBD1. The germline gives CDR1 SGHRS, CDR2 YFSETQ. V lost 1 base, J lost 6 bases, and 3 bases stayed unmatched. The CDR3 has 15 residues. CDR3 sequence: CASSLPGTGGNEQFF. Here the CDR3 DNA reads TGCGCCAGCAGCTTGCCCGGGACAGGGGGCAATGAGCAGTTCTTC.

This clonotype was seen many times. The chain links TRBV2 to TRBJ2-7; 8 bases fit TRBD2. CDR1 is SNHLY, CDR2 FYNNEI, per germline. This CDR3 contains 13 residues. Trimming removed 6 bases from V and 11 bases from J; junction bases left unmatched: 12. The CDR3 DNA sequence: TGTGCCAGCAGGGCCATCGACGGGAGGGGAGAGTACTTC. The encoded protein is CASRAIDGRGEYF.

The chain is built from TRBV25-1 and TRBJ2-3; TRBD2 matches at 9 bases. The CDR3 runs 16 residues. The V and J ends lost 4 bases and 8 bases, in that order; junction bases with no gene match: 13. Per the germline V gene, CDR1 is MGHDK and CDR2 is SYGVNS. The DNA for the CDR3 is TGTGCCAGCAGTGCCACCTCCGGGACTAGCTCCCGTACGCAGTATTTT. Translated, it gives CASSATSGTSSRTQYF.

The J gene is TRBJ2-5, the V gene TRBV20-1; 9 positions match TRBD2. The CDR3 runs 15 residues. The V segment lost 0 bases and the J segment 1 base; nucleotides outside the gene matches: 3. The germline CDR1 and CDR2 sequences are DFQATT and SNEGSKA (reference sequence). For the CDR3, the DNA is TGCAGTGCTAGAGATAGTAGCGGGAGCCAAGAGACCCAGTACTTC. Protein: CSARDSSGSQETQYF.

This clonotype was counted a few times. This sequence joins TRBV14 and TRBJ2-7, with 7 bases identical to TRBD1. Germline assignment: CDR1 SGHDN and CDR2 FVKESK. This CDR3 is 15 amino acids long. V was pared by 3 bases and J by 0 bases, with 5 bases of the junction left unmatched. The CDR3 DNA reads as TGTGCCAGCAGCCATAGGACAGGCGCCTCCTACGAGCAGTACTTC. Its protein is CASSHRTGASYEQYF.

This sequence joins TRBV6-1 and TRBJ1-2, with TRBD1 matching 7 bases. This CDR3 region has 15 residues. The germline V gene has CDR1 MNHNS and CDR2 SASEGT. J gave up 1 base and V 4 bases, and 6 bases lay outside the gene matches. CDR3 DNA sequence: TGTGCCAGCAGTGCCCTACACAGGGGTAACTATGGCTACACCTTC. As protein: CASSALHRGNYGYTF.

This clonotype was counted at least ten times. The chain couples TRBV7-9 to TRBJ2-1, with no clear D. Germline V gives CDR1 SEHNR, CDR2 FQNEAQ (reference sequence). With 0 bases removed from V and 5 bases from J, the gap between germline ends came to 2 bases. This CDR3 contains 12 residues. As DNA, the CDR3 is TGTGCCAGCAGCTTAGCAGACAATGAGCAGTTCTTC. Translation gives CASSLADNEQFF.

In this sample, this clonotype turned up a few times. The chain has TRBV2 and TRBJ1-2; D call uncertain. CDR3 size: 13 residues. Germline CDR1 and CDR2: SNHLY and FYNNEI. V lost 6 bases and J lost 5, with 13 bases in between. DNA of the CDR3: TGTGCCAGCAGAAGGACGGGAGATTATGGCTACACCTTC. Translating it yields CASRRTGDYGYTF.

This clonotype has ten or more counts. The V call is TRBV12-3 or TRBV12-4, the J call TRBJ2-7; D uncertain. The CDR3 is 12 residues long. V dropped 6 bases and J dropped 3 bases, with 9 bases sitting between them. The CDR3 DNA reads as TGTGCCAGCAGCTTAACAGTCTACGAGCAGTACTTC. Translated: CASSLTVYEQYF.

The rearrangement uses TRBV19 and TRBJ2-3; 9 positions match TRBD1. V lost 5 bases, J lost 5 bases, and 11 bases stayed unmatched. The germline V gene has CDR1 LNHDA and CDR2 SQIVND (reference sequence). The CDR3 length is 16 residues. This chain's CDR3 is CASSSRSDRGGDTQYF. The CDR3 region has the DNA TGTGCCAGTAGTTCTCGATCGGACAGGGGAGGAGATACGCAGTATTTT.

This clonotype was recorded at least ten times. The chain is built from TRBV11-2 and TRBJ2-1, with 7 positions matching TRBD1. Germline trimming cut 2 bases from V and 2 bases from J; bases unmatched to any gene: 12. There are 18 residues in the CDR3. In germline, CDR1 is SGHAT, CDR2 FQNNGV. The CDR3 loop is CASSLRVLGQGAYNEQFF. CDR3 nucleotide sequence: TGTGCCAGCAGCTTAAGAGTCCTTGGCCAGGGGGCCTACAATGAGCAGTTCTTC.

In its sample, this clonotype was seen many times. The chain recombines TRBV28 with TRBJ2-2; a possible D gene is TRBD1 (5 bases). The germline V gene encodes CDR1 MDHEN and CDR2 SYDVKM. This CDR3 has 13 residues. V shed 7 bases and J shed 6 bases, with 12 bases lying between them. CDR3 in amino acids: CASITSGSGELFF. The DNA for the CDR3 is TGTGCCAGCATTACATCAGGGTCCGGGGAGCTGTTTTTT.

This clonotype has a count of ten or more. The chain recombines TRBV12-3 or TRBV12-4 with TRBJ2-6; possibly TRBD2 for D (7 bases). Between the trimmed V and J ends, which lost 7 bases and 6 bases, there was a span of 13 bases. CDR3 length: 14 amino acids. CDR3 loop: CASIPGGAANVLTF. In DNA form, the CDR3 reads TGTGCCAGCATACCTGGGGGGGCGGCCAACGTCCTGACTTTC.

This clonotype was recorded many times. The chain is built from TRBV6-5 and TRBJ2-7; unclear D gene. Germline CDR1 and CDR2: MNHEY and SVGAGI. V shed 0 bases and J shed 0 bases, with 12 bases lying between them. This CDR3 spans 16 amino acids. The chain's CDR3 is CASSYSSRLSSYEQYF. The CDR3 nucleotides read TGTGCCAGCAGTTACTCATCGCGGCTCAGCTCCTACGAGCAGTACTTC.

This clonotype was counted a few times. The CDR3 DNA sequence: TGTGCCAGCAGCCCGCAGACTGCGAATGAGCAGTTCTTC. Translation gives CASSPQTANEQFF. This chain links TRBV13 with TRBJ2-1; unclear D gene. Germline V lookup: CDR1 PRHDT, CDR2 FYEKMQ (reference sequence). V lost 5 bases and J 7 bases, leaving 12 bases between the germline ends. This CDR3 has 13 residues.